The 10 T cell receptor beta chains below come from one sample, sequenced in a study of technical replicates of blood from several donors. Using immunoSEQ multiplex PCR, the repertoire was profiled, and TCRdb retains in-frame clones only, with some absent. Among under 95,000 clones listed, approximately 94% were seen once. The specimen was T cells isolated from PBMCs. Every receptor here comes from a human donor in good health.

The rearrangement joins TRBV15 to TRBJ1-1; TRBD1 agrees at 10 bases. This CDR3 region has 15 residues. J was trimmed by 0 bases and V by 5 bases; bases with no gene match: 3. CDR1 is LNHNV, CDR2 YYDKDF, per germline (reference sequence). CDR3 bases: TGTGCCACCAGCTTTGGACAGGGGGTGAACACTGAAGCTTTCTTT. Translated, it gives CATSFGQGVNTEAFF.

The chain links TRBV18 to TRBJ2-3, with D tentatively TRBD2 (6 bases). The CDR3 sequence is 13 residues long. Per germline, CDR1 KGHSH and CDR2 LQKENI. The V end lost 3 bases, the J end lost 3 bases, and 7 bases lay between the germline ends. The CDR3 coding sequence is TGTGCCAGCTCACCTAGCGGTACAGATACGCAGTATTTT. Protein: CASSPSGTDTQYF.

The V and J genes are TRBV9 and TRBJ1-4; perhaps TRBD1 as D (6 bases). Germline assignment: CDR1 SGDLS and CDR2 YYNGEE. V was pared by 0 bases and J by 6 bases, with 15 bases between. CDR3 length: 16 amino acids. CDR3 sequence: CASSVATGGADEKLFF. CDR3 nucleotide sequence: TGTGCCAGCAGCGTAGCTACGGGGGGGGCGGATGAAAAACTGTTTTTT.

The V gene is TRBV9, the J gene TRBJ2-1; unclear D gene. CDR1 is SGDLS, CDR2 YYNGEE, per germline. Trimming took 0 bases from V and 0 from J, leaving 10 bases between them. The CDR3 contains 16 residues. CDR3 sequence: CASSVGPSSSYNEQFF. CDR3 coding DNA: TGTGCCAGCAGCGTAGGCCCTAGTAGCTCCTACAATGAGCAGTTCTTC.

The V call is TRBV5-6, the J call TRBJ1-4; 10 positions agree with TRBD1. V gave up 4 bases and J gave up 6 bases; unmatched junction bases: 6. This CDR3 has 15 residues. The germline CDR1 and CDR2 sequences are SGHDT and YYEEEE. The CDR3 loop reads CASSPTGGNDEKLFF. In nucleotides, the CDR3 is TGTGCCAGCAGCCCGACAGGGGGCAACGATGAAAAACTGTTTTTT.

The chain recombines TRBV4-1 with TRBJ1-5; TRBD1 agrees at 7 bases. Trimming took 4 bases from V and 6 from J; bases not matched to a gene: 18. The CDR3 has 18 residues. CDR1 is MGHRA, CDR2 YSYEKL, per germline. The CDR3 is CASSPPGGGRGSPQPQHF. The CDR3, as DNA: TGCGCCAGCAGCCCACCCGGAGGGGGCAGGGGGTCCCCTCAGCCCCAGCATTTT.

The chain carries TRBV15 and TRBJ2-3, with no clear D. Trimming removed 0 bases at V and 5 bases at J, with 12 bases between. This CDR3 spans 15 amino acids. The V gene's germline CDR1 is LNHNV and CDR2 YYDKDF (reference sequence). Here the CDR3 DNA reads TGTGCCACCAGCAGAGATCTGACACAAAGAGATACGCAGTATTTT. Amino acids: CATSRDLTQRDTQYF.

V and J are TRBV30 and TRBJ2-7; 9 bases are a match to TRBD1. The germline V gene encodes CDR1 GTSNPN and CDR2 SVGIG (reference sequence). The CDR3 totals 13 residues. The J segment lost 5 bases and the V segment lost 7 bases, leaving 9 bases of the junction unmatched. CDR3: CAYQSGQGNEQYF. CDR3 DNA sequence: TGTGCCTACCAATCGGGACAGGGTAACGAGCAGTACTTC.

The chain combines TRBV13 with TRBJ2-1; D perhaps matches TRBD2 (5 bases). The CDR3 contains 15 residues. In germline, CDR1 is PRHDT, CDR2 FYEKMQ (reference sequence). Trimming cost V 6 bases and J 0 bases, with 12 bases left between them. The CDR3 is CASRPAGYSYNEQFF. The DNA of the CDR3 is TGTGCCAGCAGACCGGCGGGCTACTCCTACAATGAGCAGTTCTTC.

The chain carries TRBV21-1 and TRBJ2-3; the table's D call, TRBD2, was not checked against the DNA. TRBV21-1 corresponds to a pseudogene. The CDR3 extends over 20 amino acids. CDR3 in DNA: TGTGCCAGCAGCAAAGCTATCCCCCGGCTAGCGGGAGGGTCACAAGATACGCAGTATTTT. Translating it yields CASSKAIPRLAGGSQDTQYF.